Sequencing of this TCR beta chain was carried out in a study of T cell repertoires in cytomegalovirus infection. Across the study: CMV infection and matching HLA type were both indicated by public TCR beta signatures.

In its sample, this clonotype was seen a few times. Its antigen is unknown. In TCRdb, the reads were re-called with MiXCR into one record per CDR3 protein. Among about 900,000 distinct CDR3 sequences listed, roughly 30% were seen once. V shed 5 bases, J shed 2 bases, and the junction held 7 bases outside the gene matches. CDR3 size: 15 residues. This specimen was cultured CD8+ T cells from PBMCs, taken from culture after CMV antigen stimulation. The rearrangement joins TRBV12-3 or TRBV12-4 to TRBJ1-1, with 8 nucleotides matching TRBD1. The clonotype comes from a human donor in good health (CMV status not recorded). Some clones in this sample may be carry-over from other donors' samples. CDR3: CASSTWTGLNTEAFF. Here the CDR3 DNA reads TGTGCCAGCAGTACTTGGACAGGGTTAAACACTGAAGCTTTCTTT.